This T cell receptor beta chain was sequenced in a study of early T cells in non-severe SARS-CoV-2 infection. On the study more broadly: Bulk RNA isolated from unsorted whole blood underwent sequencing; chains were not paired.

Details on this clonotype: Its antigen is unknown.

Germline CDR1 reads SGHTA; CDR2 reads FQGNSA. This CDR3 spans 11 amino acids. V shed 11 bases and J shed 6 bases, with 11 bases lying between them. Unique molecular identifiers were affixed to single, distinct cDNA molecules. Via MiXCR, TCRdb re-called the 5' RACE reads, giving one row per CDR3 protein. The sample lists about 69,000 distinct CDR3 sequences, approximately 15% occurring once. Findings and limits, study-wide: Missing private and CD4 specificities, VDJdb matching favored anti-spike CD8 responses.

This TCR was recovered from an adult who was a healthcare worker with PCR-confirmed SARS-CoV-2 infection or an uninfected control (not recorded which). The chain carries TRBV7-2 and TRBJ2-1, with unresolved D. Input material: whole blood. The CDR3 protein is CAVRLFNEQFF. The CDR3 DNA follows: TGTGCCGTTAGGCTCTTCAATGAGCAGTTCTTC.